This entry is about one TCR beta chain. Antigen: not known. After removal of 3 bases from V and 0 bases from J, the junction contained 8 bases not matched to a gene. From germline, CDR1 is KGHSH and CDR2 LQKENI. The CDR3 totals 18 residues. The record originates from a study of long-term antiretroviral therapy in people with HIV. Overall study findings and caveats: All time points showed a repertoire dominated by clones expanded before ART.

They ran version v3.0 of the immunoSEQ assay at survey level. The repertoire was sequenced with immunoSEQ multiplex PCR; TCRdb's copy has only in-frame clones and lacks some. Of more than 12,000 clones in the sample, more than 60% were seen once. The rearrangement uses TRBV18 and TRBJ1-2, with 12 bases matching TRBD1. The receptor was derived from a man aged 35-49 years with HIV. Sequencing was performed on unsorted PBMCs, taken 1.3 years before starting antiretroviral therapy. The CDR3 DNA reads TGTGCCAGCTCACCCCCGGGGACAGGGGGCGATACTAACTATGGCTACACCTTC. It codes for CASSPPGTGGDTNYGYTF.